A single sample is the source of the 18 T cell receptor beta chains below, sequenced in a study of T cells after yellow fever vaccination. A single record per CDR3 protein comes from TCRdb applying MiXCR to the 5' RACE reads. Among 70,000 to 80,000 distinct CDR3 sequences, under 9.5% were seen once, and the ten largest hold roughly 29%. This material consisted of CD8+ T cells sorted from PBMCs, taken more than 8 days after the first yellow fever vaccination. The receptors shown here come from a man aged 18 to 30 who received the YFV17D yellow fever vaccine.

This clonotype showed up many times. The chain uses TRBV2 and TRBJ2-1; 9 bases are a match to TRBD1. CDR1 and CDR2 (germline): SNHLY, FYNNEI. This CDR3 comprises 15 residues. J lost 6 bases, V lost 5 bases, and 8 bases had no gene match. Here the CDR3 reads CASSTGTGSSNEQFF. The CDR3 nucleotides read TGTGCCAGCAGTACCGGGACAGGGAGTTCCAATGAGCAGTTCTTC.

This clonotype was detected ten times or more. V usage is TRBV12-3 or TRBV12-4 and J usage is TRBJ2-5; 9 positions match TRBD2. Trimming took 4 bases from V and 1 from J; bases not matched to a gene: 7. CDR3 length: 16 residues. CDR3 region: CASSSPVTSGQETQYF. The DNA of the CDR3 is TGTGCCAGCAGTTCGCCCGTGACTAGCGGCCAAGAGACCCAGTACTTC.

This clonotype has only one observation. Relative to the germline gene, one junction end is altered; a read error may explain this. The chain has TRBV3-1 and TRBJ2-5, with a possible D match to TRBD1 (7 bases). This CDR3 spans 15 amino acids. Germline-derived CDR1 and CDR2 are LGHDT and YNNKEL (reference sequence). CDR3 nucleotides: TGTGCCTGCAGCCAAGAAGGAGGGGGCAGGGAGACCCAGTACTTC. The encoded protein is CACSQEGGGRETQYF.

As DNA, the CDR3 is TGTGCCACCGAGGGTTCCTGGGGGTATGGCTACACCTTC. As protein: CATEGSWGYGYTF. The rearrangement joins TRBV19 to TRBJ1-2, with a weak D call TRBD1 (5 bases). This CDR3 spans 13 amino acids. The V end lost 10 bases, the J end lost 5 bases, and 17 bases lay between the germline ends. CDR1 and CDR2 from the germline V gene are LNHDA and SQIVND (reference sequence).

On this clonotype itself: A clone one base away is much larger, so this may be a read error. V is TRBV5-6 and J is TRBJ1-1, with no clear D. The CDR3 is 12 amino acids. The ends were cut back, 4 bases at V and 1 base at J, with 5 bases in the middle. The germline V gene encodes CDR1 SGHDT and CDR2 YYEEEE. In DNA form, the CDR3 reads TGTGCCAGCAGCCCCAAGAACACTGAAGCTTTCTTT. Encoded protein: CASSPKNTEAFF.

The chain recombines TRBV11-2 with TRBJ2-3; D may match TRBD1 or TRBD2 (5 bases each). The V end lost 5 bases, the J end lost 6 bases, and 27 bases lay between the germline ends. There are 18 residues in the CDR3. CDR1 is SGHAT and CDR2 is FQNNGV in the germline V gene. The CDR3 region has the DNA TGTGCCAGCAGCCGCGCCCGCCGGGACGGCAGCCCGCGGGATACGCAGTATTTT. Translated: CASSRARRDGSPRDTQYF.

In the case of this clonotype: A much larger clone lies a single base off, so this may be a read error. The chain has TRBV20-1 and TRBJ2-3; 8 bases map to TRBD2. The CDR3 extends over 15 amino acids. The V gene's germline CDR1 is DFQATT and CDR2 SNEGSKA (reference sequence). In nucleotides, the CDR3 is TGCAGTGCTAGAGATTCGGGGGGGGCAATAGATACGCTGTATTTT. Translated: CSARDSGGAIDTLYF.

This clonotype was seen many times. The rearrangement uses TRBV20-1 and TRBJ2-7, with D possibly being TRBD2 (6 bases). Germline-derived CDR1 and CDR2 are DFQATT and SNEGSKA (reference sequence). The CDR3 is 14 amino acids. V lost 6 bases and J lost 2, with 17 bases in between. The CDR3 DNA is TGCAGTGCGCGGGATACTCTAGCTACCTACGAGCAGTACGTC. Protein: CSARDTLATYEQYV.

This clonotype has ten or more counts. V gene TRBV7-2 combines with J gene TRBJ2-1; 8 positions match TRBD2. This CDR3 has 16 amino acids. Germline values: CDR1 SGHTA, CDR2 FQGNSA. V shed 3 bases, J shed 4 bases, and the junction held 8 bases outside the gene matches. Here the CDR3 reads CASSFLGGGIYNEQFF. Written as DNA, the CDR3 is TGTGCCAGCAGCTTCCTCGGGGGGGGGATTTACAATGAGCAGTTCTTC.

This clonotype has at least ten counts. The V and J genes are TRBV6-2 or TRBV6-3 and TRBJ2-1, with 8 bases that match TRBD2. Looked up from germline, CDR1 is MNHEY and CDR2 is SVGEGT. Trimming removed 5 bases from V and 3 bases from J; junction bases left unmatched: 6. The CDR3 sequence is 15 residues long. CDR3 sequence (DNA): TGTGCCAGCAGTCTCATAGCGGGGCTCTACAATGAGCAGTTCTTC. This encodes CASSLIAGLYNEQFF.

J is TRBJ2-3 and V is TRBV7-2; D perhaps matches TRBD2 (5 bases). CDR1 and CDR2 (germline): SGHTA, FQGNSA. V was pared by 3 bases and J by 4 bases, with 11 bases between. The CDR3 sequence is 14 residues long. The CDR3 reads CASSFSAAPDTQYF. DNA of the CDR3: TGTGCCAGCAGCTTTTCAGCGGCCCCAGATACGCAGTATTTT.

This clonotype was detected ten times or more. V and J are TRBV7-9 and TRBJ2-1, with 8 positions matching TRBD2. V was pared by 2 bases and J by 7 bases, with 7 bases of the junction left unmatched. The CDR3 is 15 residues long. Germline CDR1 and CDR2: SEHNR and FQNEAQ (reference sequence). CDR3: CASSLNPGGQNEQFF. CDR3 DNA sequence: TGTGCCAGCAGCTTAAACCCGGGGGGGCAGAATGAGCAGTTCTTC. Based on the CDR3 plus reference TRBV7-9 and TRBJ2-1, the full variable domain is DTGVSQNPRHKITKRGQNVTFRCDPISEHNRLYWYRQTLGQGPEFLTYFQNEAQLEKSRLLSDRFSAERPKGSFSTLEIQRTEQGDSAMYLCASSLNPGGQNEQFFGPGTRLTVL.

About this clonotype itself: A much larger clonotype is one base distant, so this may be a read error. V gene TRBV29-1 combines with J gene TRBJ2-2, with 8 nucleotides matching TRBD1. The CDR3 runs to 13 residues. Germline values: CDR1 SQVTM, CDR2 ANQGSEA. V lost 6 bases and J lost 7; bases outside the gene matches: 7. For the CDR3, the DNA is TGCAGCGTAAACGGACAGGGTATCGGGGAGCTGTTTTTT. It is translated as CSVNGQGIGELFF.

This clonotype was seen many times. V and J are TRBV6-2 or TRBV6-3 and TRBJ1-5; TRBD1 matches 10 bases. Germline-derived CDR1 and CDR2 are MNHEY and SVGEGT. This CDR3 is built from 18 residues. Unmatched junction bases numbered 12, after V lost 0 bases and J lost 7 bases. The CDR3, as DNA: TGTGCCAGCAGTTACTCGAGGGGACAGGGGTTAATCGGACAGCCCCAGCATTTT. The encoded protein is CASSYSRGQGLIGQPQHF.

This clonotype was detected a few times. This chain connects TRBV2 to TRBJ2-2; TRBD1 matches 10 bases. The CDR3 consists of 17 residues. The ends lost 4 bases at V and 6 bases at J; junction bases unmatched: 11. Per germline, CDR1 SNHLY and CDR2 FYNNEI. In DNA, the CDR3 is TGTGCCAGCAGTGCGAGTTCTGGGGGACAGGGGCCCGGGGAGCTGTTTTTT. It translates to CASSASSGGQGPGELFF.

There are many counts of this clonotype. The gene calls are TRBV5-5 and TRBJ2-7; D gene uncertain. Germline CDR1 and CDR2: SGHKS and YYEKEE (reference sequence). V was trimmed by 3 bases and J by 1 base, leaving 5 bases between them. The CDR3 spans 12 residues. The CDR3 loop is CASSYGSYEQYF. DNA for the CDR3: TGTGCCAGCAGCTACGGTTCCTACGAGCAGTACTTC.

Notes on this clonotype: A much larger clone is a single base away; this may be a read error. The rearrangement joins TRBV29-1 to TRBJ2-5; D perhaps matches TRBD2 (5 bases). CDR3 size: 13 residues. The ends were cut back, 6 bases at V and 5 bases at J, with 16 bases in the middle. Germline V CDR1 and CDR2: SQVTM, ANQGSEA. The CDR3: CSVDGSSTETQYF. In nucleotides, the CDR3 is TGCAGCGTGGATGGGTCTAGCACGGAGACCCAGTACTTC.

The table lists this clonotype with a few counts. This chain connects TRBV6-5 to TRBJ2-5, with 10 bases identical to TRBD2. CDR1 is MNHEY, CDR2 SVGAGI, per germline. The ends lost 0 bases at V and 5 bases at J; junction bases unmatched: 6. This CDR3 region has 16 residues. In nucleotides, the CDR3 is TGTGCCAGCAGTTACTCCAGCGGGGGGGCCGTGGAGACCCAGTACTTC. Encoded protein: CASSYSSGGAVETQYF.